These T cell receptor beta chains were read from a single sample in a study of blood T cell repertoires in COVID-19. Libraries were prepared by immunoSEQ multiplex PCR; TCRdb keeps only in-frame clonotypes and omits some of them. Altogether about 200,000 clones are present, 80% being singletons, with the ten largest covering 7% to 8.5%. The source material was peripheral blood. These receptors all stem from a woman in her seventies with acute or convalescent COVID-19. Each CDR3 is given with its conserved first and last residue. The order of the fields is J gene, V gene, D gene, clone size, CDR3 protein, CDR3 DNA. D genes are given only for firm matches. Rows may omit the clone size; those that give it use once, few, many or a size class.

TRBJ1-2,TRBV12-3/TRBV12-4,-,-,CASSLGVYGYTF,TGTGCCAGCAGTTTGGGAGTTTATGGCTACACCTTC
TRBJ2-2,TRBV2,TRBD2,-,CASSELGGRVTGELFF,TGTGCCAGCAGTGAGTTGGGAGGGCGAGTCACCGGGGAGCTGTTTTTT
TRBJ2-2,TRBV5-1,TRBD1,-,CASRDGTGVTGELFF,TGCGCCAGCAGAGATGGGACAGGGGTCACCGGGGAGCTGTTTTTT
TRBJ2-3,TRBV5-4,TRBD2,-,CASSLGGGATDTQYF,TGTGCCAGCAGCTTGGGCGGGGGGGCAACAGATACGCAGTATTTT
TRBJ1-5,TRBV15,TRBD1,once,CATSIPTGGDQPQHF,TGTGCCACCAGCATCCCTACAGGGGGAGATCAGCCCCAGCATTTT
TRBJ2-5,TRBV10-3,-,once,CAISEGAKTQYF,TGTGCCATCAGTGAGGGGGCGAAGACCCAGTACTTC
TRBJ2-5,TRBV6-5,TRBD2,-,CASSYGGGTETQYF,TGTGCCAGCAGTTACGGCGGGGGGACAGAGACCCAGTACTTC
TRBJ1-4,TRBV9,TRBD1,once,CASSLQPGQGREKLFF,TGTGCCAGCAGCTTACAACCGGGACAGGGGCGTGAAAAACTGTTTTTT
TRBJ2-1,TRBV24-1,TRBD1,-,CATSDLGPGDRGSGGQFF,TGTGCCACCAGTGATTTGGGGCCGGGGGACAGGGGCTCGGGAGGGCAGTTCTTC
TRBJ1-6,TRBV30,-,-,CAWSVIQGGSPLHF,TGTGCCTGGAGTGTAATTCAGGGTGGATCACCCCTCCACTTT
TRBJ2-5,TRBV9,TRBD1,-,CASSVGDRGRVVQETQYF,TGTGCCAGCAGCGTCGGAGACAGGGGGCGCGTTGTCCAAGAGACCCAGTACTTC
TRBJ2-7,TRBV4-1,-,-,CASSQEGTGSYEQYF,TGCGCCAGCAGCCAAGAGGGCACAGGCTCCTACGAGCAGTACTTC
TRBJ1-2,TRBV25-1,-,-,CASSAQGQGRNGYTF,TGTGCCAGCAGTGCTCAGGGGCAGGGAAGGAATGGCTACACCTTC
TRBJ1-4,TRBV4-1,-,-,CASSPGTSSHSNEKLFF,TGCGCCAGCAGCCCTGGGACATCCTCTCACAGTAATGAAAAACTGTTTTTT
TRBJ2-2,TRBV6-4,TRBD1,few,CASRQGARTGELFF,TGTGCCAGCAGACAGGGGGCGCGGACCGGGGAGCTGTTTTTT
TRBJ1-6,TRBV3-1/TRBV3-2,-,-,CASSQGGGWGTDNSPLHF,TGTGCCAGCAGCCAAGGCGGTGGTTGGGGGACTGATAATTCACCCCTCCACTTT
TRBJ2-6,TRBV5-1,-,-,CASSADPQGGANVLTF,TGCGCCAGCAGCGCAGACCCACAGGGTGGGGCCAACGTCCTGACTTTC
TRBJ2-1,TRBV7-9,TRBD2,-,CASSSPSSGGAGEQFF,TGTGCCAGCAGCTCGCCCTCTAGCGGGGGGGCAGGCGAGCAGTTCTTC
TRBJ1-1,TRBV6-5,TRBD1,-,CASMRQGRTEAFF,TGTGCCAGCATGAGACAGGGTAGGACTGAAGCTTTCTTT
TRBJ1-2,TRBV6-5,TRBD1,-,CASSSGQGRANYGYTF,TGTGCCAGCAGTTCGGGACAGGGGAGAGCTAACTATGGCTACACCTTC
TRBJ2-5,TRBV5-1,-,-,CASSTGLGGETQYF,TGCGCCAGCAGCACCGGACTGGGAGGAGAGACCCAGTACTTC
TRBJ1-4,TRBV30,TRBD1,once,CAWSIAGGGKLFF,TGTGCCTGGAGTATTGCAGGGGGCGGAAAACTGTTTTTT
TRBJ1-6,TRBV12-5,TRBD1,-,CASGLVPGTGAISPLHF,TGTGCTAGTGGTTTGGTACCAGGGACAGGGGCCATTTCACCCCTCCACTTT
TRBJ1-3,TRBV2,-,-,CASRRRDIGNTIYF,TGTGCCAGCAGACGCCGGGACATCGGAAACACCATATATTTT
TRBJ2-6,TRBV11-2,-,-,CASSPLASGANVLTF,TGTGCCAGCAGCCCCCTAGCGAGTGGGGCCAACGTCCTGACTTTC
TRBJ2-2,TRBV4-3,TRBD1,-,CASSQADRLTGELFF,TGCGCCAGCAGCCAGGCGGACAGGCTCACCGGGGAGCTGTTTTTT
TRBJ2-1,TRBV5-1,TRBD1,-,CASMGGQGSYNEQFF,TGCGCCAGCATGGGGGGACAGGGTTCCTACAATGAGCAGTTCTTC
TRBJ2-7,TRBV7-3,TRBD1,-,CASSLNDRAQGGEQYF,TGTGCCAGCAGCTTAAACGACAGGGCCCAAGGGGGCGAGCAGTACTTC
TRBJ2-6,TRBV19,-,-,CASSQGSSSNVLTF,TGTGCCAGTAGTCAGGGTTCCTCATCCAACGTCCTGACTTTC